The rows below give T cell receptor beta chains drawn from one sample of a study of blood T cell repertoires in COVID-19. Assay: immunoSEQ multiplex PCR; the TCRdb copy retains only in-frame clones and omits some. The sample contains 150,000 to 200,000 clones, roughly nine tenths of which appear only once. Source material: peripheral blood. The receptors here all came from a woman in her seventies with acute or convalescent COVID-19. Both conserved end residues are part of each CDR3. The D gene is left open where the match is weak. Size is stated for part of the rows, as once, few or many counts, or as a class when the clone is expanded.

j_call v_call clone_size d_call cdr3_aa cdr3_nt
TRBJ2-3 TRBV6-2/TRBV6-3 . . CASSLATRRTDTQYF TGTGCCAGCAGCCTAGCGACCCGACGCACAGATACGCAGTATTTT
TRBJ1-2 TRBV5-1 . TRBD1 CASSVQIPGGSYGYTF TGCGCCAGTTCCGTCCAAATTCCAGGGGGCAGCTATGGCTACACCTTC
TRBJ1-6 TRBV7-2 . TRBD1 CASTRGGTGPNSPLHF TGTGCCAGCACCCGTGGGGGGACAGGGCCTAATTCACCCCTCCACTTT
TRBJ2-3 TRBV29-1 . TRBD1 CSVGPRTGTARTDTQYF TGCAGCGTTGGACCGCGTACGGGGACAGCCCGCACAGATACGCAGTATTTT
TRBJ1-5 TRBV28 . TRBD1 CASSSSTGAPNQPQHF TGTGCCAGCAGTTCATCGACAGGGGCCCCCAATCAGCCCCAGCATTTT
TRBJ1-5 TRBV20-1 . . CSASQSNQPQHF TGCAGTGCTAGTCAGAGCAATCAGCCCCAGCATTTT
TRBJ2-3 TRBV7-3 . TRBD1 CASSLKSRGTGPTDTQYF TGTGCCAGCAGCTTAAAAAGTCGGGGGACAGGACCCACAGATACGCAGTATTTT
TRBJ2-5 TRBV10-2 . TRBD2 CASSPRLAGQETQYF TGCGCCAGCAGTCCTCGACTAGCGGGACAAGAGACCCAGTACTTC
TRBJ2-7 TRBV4-1 . . CASSQGGDSTYEQYF TGCGCCAGCAGCCAAGGAGGTGACAGCACCTACGAGCAGTACTTC
TRBJ1-5 TRBV19 . TRBD1 CASSITGTGGAVNQPQHF TGTGCCAGTAGTATAACGGGGACAGGGGGCGCGGTGAATCAGCCCCAGCATTTT
TRBJ2-6 TRBV4-3 once TRBD1 CASSQAAGQGAWGANVLTF TGCGCCAGCAGCCAAGCTGCTGGACAGGGGGCGTGGGGGGCCAACGTCCTGACTTTC
TRBJ1-1 TRBV5-4 few TRBD1 CASRMDRANTEAFF TGTGCCAGCAGGATGGACAGGGCCAACACTGAAGCTTTCTTT
TRBJ2-1 TRBV9 . . CASSPPRGVFNEQFF TGTGCCAGCAGCCCTCCTCGAGGCGTTTTTAATGAGCAGTTCTTC
TRBJ2-7 TRBV11-2 few TRBD1 CASSWDRAYEQYF TGTGCCAGCAGCTGGGACAGGGCCTACGAGCAGTACTTC
TRBJ1-2 TRBV7-2 once . CASSPRVGYGYTF TGTGCCAGCAGCCCCAGGGTTGGGTATGGCTACACCTTC
TRBJ1-3 TRBV4-1 . . CASSQDWRGTGNTIYF TGCGCCAGCAGCCAAGATTGGAGGGGAACTGGAAACACCATATATTTT
TRBJ2-7 TRBV4-3 . TRBD2 CASSQDRRGISYEQYF TGCGCCAGCAGCCAAGATCGGCGGGGGATCTCCTACGAGCAGTACTTC
TRBJ1-4 TRBV4-3 . TRBD1 CASSQDLPGGATNEKLFF TGCGCCAGCAGCCAAGATCTGCCAGGGGGTGCGACTAATGAAAAACTGTTTTTT
TRBJ2-7 TRBV5-5 . . CASSLGVKLDEQYF TGTGCCAGCAGCTTAGGGGTCAAACTGGACGAGCAGTACTTC
TRBJ1-3 TRBV11-2 . . CASSLEGLRSGNTIYF TGTGCCAGCAGCTTGGAGGGGTTGAGGTCTGGAAACACCATATATTTT
TRBJ2-2 TRBV7-9 . . CASRGQGNTGELFF TGTGCCAGCAGGGGCCAGGGGAACACCGGGGAGCTGTTTTTT
TRBJ2-7 TRBV9 . TRBD1 CASSVGQGAYEQYF TGTGCCAGCAGCGTAGGACAGGGGGCCTACGAGCAGTACTTC
TRBJ2-4 TRBV4-3 . . CASSQGELGNIQYF TGCGCCAGCAGCCAAGGGGAGCTCGGGAACATTCAGTACTTC
TRBJ1-5 TRBV6-5 . . CASAGWSNQPQHF TGTGCCAGTGCCGGGTGGAGCAATCAGCCCCAGCATTTT
TRBJ2-6 TRBV9 . TRBD1 CASSVTGVVGSGANVLTF TGTGCCAGCAGCGTTACAGGGGTAGTAGGTTCTGGGGCCAACGTCCTGACTTTC
TRBJ1-1 TRBV5-1 . TRBD1 CASSLDRGQTEAFF TGCGCCAGCAGCTTGGACAGGGGGCAGACTGAAGCTTTCTTT
TRBJ1-4 TRBV7-9 . TRBD1 CASSLRDRGAANEKLFF TGTGCCAGCAGCTTACGGGACAGGGGCGCAGCTAATGAAAAACTGTTTTTT
TRBJ2-6 TRBV19 . . CASSIGGAGANVLTF TGTGCCAGTAGTATAGGAGGAGCTGGGGCCAACGTCCTGACTTTC
TRBJ1-5 TRBV19 . TRBD1 CASSLDRGGIGSNQPQHF TGTGCCAGTAGCCTCGACAGGGGAGGGATTGGAAGCAATCAGCCCCAGCATTTT
TRBJ1-4 TRBV6-2/TRBV6-3 . . CASSYVRNEKLFF TGTGCCAGCAGTTACGTGAGGAATGAAAAACTGTTTTTT
TRBJ2-7 TRBV9 . . CASSATPTPSYEQYF TGTGCCAGCAGCGCTACCCCGACTCCCTCCTACGAGCAGTACTTC
TRBJ1-5 TRBV4-3 . . CASSPGNRDQPQHF TGCGCCAGCAGCCCAGGGAATCGCGATCAGCCCCAGCATTTT
TRBJ2-7 TRBV30 . TRBD2 CAWSGLAGTEQYF TGTGCCTGGAGTGGACTAGCGGGGACCGAGCAGTACTTC
TRBJ1-5 TRBV6-2/TRBV6-3 . . CVSSWREGQPQHF TGTGTCAGCAGTTGGAGGGAGGGTCAGCCCCAGCATTTT
TRBJ1-3 TRBV28 . . CASKGGASGNTIYF TGTGCCAGCAAGGGAGGGGCCTCTGGAAACACCATATATTTT
TRBJ2-7 TRBV27 . TRBD1 CASSGQGYEQYF TGTGCCAGCAGCGGACAGGGCTACGAGCAGTACTTC
TRBJ2-7 TRBV10-3 . TRBD1 CAISEPGQTSEQYF TGTGCCATCAGTGAGCCGGGACAGACTTCCGAGCAGTACTTC
TRBJ2-2 TRBV9 . . CASRGDTGELFF TGTGCCAGCAGGGGAGACACCGGGGAGCTGTTTTTT
TRBJ2-7 TRBV19 . . CASSEPGTASSYEQYF TGTGCCAGTAGTGAACCCGGGACTGCGAGCTCCTACGAGCAGTACTTC
TRBJ2-1 TRBV7-3 once TRBD1 CASSADRETYNEQFF TGTGCCAGCAGCGCCGACAGGGAAACCTACAATGAGCAGTTCTTC
TRBJ2-7 TRBV6-6 few TRBD2 CASRRSGSGYEQYF TGTGCCAGCAGACGTAGCGGGAGCGGCTACGAGCAGTACTTC
TRBJ1-4 TRBV4-1 . TRBD1 CASSQDGTVITLFF TGCGCCAGCAGCCAAGATGGGACAGTGATAACACTGTTTTTT
TRBJ1-5 TRBV4-1 . TRBD1 CASSQDDRVWQPQHF TGCGCCAGCAGCCAAGATGACAGGGTATGGCAGCCCCAGCATTTT
TRBJ1-6 TRBV6-6 . . CASTAAIVGSPLHF TGTGCCAGCACAGCGGCGATTGTGGGCTCACCCCTCCACTTT
TRBJ2-1 TRBV25-1 . TRBD1 CASRTGGREQFF TGTGCCAGCAGAACAGGGGGGCGTGAGCAGTTCTTC
TRBJ1-3 TRBV3-1/TRBV3-2 . . CASSQGTFHSGNTIYF TGTGCCAGCAGCCAAGGGACATTCCACTCTGGAAACACCATATATTTT
TRBJ1-2 TRBV18 . TRBD1 CASSPGQGGTMGYTF TGTGCCAGCTCACCAGGACAGGGGGGAACTATGGGCTACACCTTC
TRBJ1-1 TRBV28 . . CASSPGGANTEAFF TGTGCCAGCAGTCCGGGAGGGGCAAACACTGAAGCTTTCTTT
TRBJ1-1 TRBV9 . . CASSVEAGLDTEAFF TGTGCCAGCAGCGTAGAAGCAGGGTTAGACACTGAAGCTTTCTTT
TRBJ1-3 TRBV11-2 . . CASSLVVVPFSGNTIYF TGTGCCAGCAGCTTAGTGGTAGTACCCTTCTCTGGAAACACCATATATTTT
TRBJ1-5 TRBV4-2 . . CASSQEQGDSNQPQHF TGTGCCAGCAGCCAAGAACAGGGTGATAGCAATCAGCCCCAGCATTTT
TRBJ2-2 TRBV5-8 once . CASSLGGPLNTGELFF TGTGCCAGCAGCTTGGGTGGGCCATTGAACACCGGGGAGCTGTTTTTT
TRBJ1-6 TRBV11-2 . . CASSLVDWSPLHF TGTGCCAGCAGCTTAGTGGACTGGTCACCCCTCCACTTT
TRBJ1-2 TRBV18 once TRBD1 CASSAGQGVHGYTF TGTGCCAGCTCAGCGGGACAGGGGGTTCATGGCTACACCTTC
TRBJ2-1 TRBV5-4 . TRBD2 CASSLDRGAYNEQFF TGTGCCAGCAGCTTGGATCGGGGGGCCTACAATGAGCAGTTCTTC
TRBJ1-2 TRBV4-2 . . CASSQDGLYGYTF TGTGCCAGCAGCCAAGATGGGCTCTATGGCTACACCTTC
TRBJ2-7 TRBV30 . TRBD1 CAWSVLFRGTGAYEQYF TGTGCCTGGAGTGTATTGTTTCGCGGGACAGGGGCCTACGAGCAGTACTTC